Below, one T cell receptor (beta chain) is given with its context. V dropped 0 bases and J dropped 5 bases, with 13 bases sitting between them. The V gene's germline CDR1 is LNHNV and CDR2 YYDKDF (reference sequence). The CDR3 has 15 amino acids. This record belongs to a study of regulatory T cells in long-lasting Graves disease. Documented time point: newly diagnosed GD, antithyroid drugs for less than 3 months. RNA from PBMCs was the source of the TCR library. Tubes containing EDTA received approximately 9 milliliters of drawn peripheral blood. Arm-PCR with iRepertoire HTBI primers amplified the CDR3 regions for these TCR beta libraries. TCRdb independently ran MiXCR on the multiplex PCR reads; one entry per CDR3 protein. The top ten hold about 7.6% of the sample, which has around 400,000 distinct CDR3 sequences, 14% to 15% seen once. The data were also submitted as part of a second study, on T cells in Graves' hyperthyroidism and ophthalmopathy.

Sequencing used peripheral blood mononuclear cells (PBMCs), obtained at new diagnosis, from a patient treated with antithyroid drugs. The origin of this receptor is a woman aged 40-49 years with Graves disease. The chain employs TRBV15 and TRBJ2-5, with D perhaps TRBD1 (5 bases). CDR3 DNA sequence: TGTGCCACCAGCAGAGATTTGGTCAGGGTGGAGACCCAGTACTTC. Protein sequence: CATSRDLVRVETQYF.